The next 7 T cell receptor beta chains were all read from a single sample in a study of tumor and adjacent non-tumor tissue in lung cancer. This sample's RNA came from whole unsorted tissue. The normal lung tissue was taken more than 3 cm from the tumor edge. The library came from three nested PCR rounds adapted from ARM-PCR protocols. TCRdb re-analysed the multiplex PCR reads in MiXCR, keeping a single row per CDR3 protein. The table includes around 82,000 distinct CDR3 sequences, approximately 81% detected once. Sample: distant non-tumor lung tissue. Every receptor here comes from a man between 60 and 70 years old with non-small cell lung cancer.

With regard to this clonotype: At one boundary the junction diverges from the germline segment, which might be a read error. This chain uses TRBV12-3 or TRBV12-4 with TRBJ2-2; a weak D match, TRBD1 (6 bases). This CDR3 is 13 amino acids long. In nucleotides, the CDR3 is TGTGCCAGCAGGGGTCAGGGTATAGGGGGGCTGTTTTTT. Encoded protein: CASRGQGIGGLFF.

A note on this clonotype: No DNA is shown, since the ends of the CDR3 on it are uncertain; the CDR3 is the one TCRdb lists. The chain carries TRBV6-6 and TRBJ2-1; the listed D gene, TRBD2, was not tested against the DNA. CDR1 and CDR2 from the germline V gene are MNHNY and SVGAGI (reference sequence). The CDR3 is 15 residues long, counting both termini. The chain's CDR3 is CASSWGGGAYNKQFF.

In its sample, this clonotype was seen many times. The chain uses TRBV6-2 or TRBV6-3 and TRBJ1-5; possible D gene TRBD1, 5 bases. Per germline, CDR1 MNHEY and CDR2 SVGEGT. The CDR3 runs 14 residues. Trimming took 6 bases from V and 3 from J, leaving 12 bases between them. The CDR3 spells CASSLRGPNQPQHF. As DNA, the CDR3 is TGTGCCAGCAGCCTCCGGGGCCCCAATCAGCCCCAGCATTTT.

The chain couples TRBV20-1 to TRBJ2-1; D is unclear. V was cut by 7 bases and J by 1 base, with 20 bases left in between. The CDR3 spans 16 residues. Germline values: CDR1 DFQATT, CDR2 SNEGSKA (reference sequence). CDR3 amino acids: CSVRHSKQSSYNEQFF. Written as DNA, the CDR3 is TGCAGTGTTAGGCATAGTAAACAGTCGTCCTACAATGAGCAGTTCTTC.

Note on this clonotype: It is likely a read error, because the conserved phenylalanine at the end of the CDR3 is missing. This chain links TRBV11-2 with TRBJ2-3; TRBD2 agrees at 11 bases. The length of the CDR3 is 14 residues. The germline V gene encodes CDR1 SGHAT and CDR2 FQNNGV. V was clipped by 3 bases and J by 11 bases; unmatched bases: 7. DNA for the CDR3: TGTGCCAGCAGCTTTCTAGCGGGAGGCGGTCAGCAGTATATC. Its translation: CASSFLAGGGQQYI.

This clonotype was detected ten times or more. CDR3 nucleotides: TGTGCCAGCAGTTTCCCGACAGGGAGAATTACCTACGAGCAGTACTTC. It yields the protein CASSFPTGRITYEQYF. The V call is TRBV28, the J call TRBJ2-7, with 7 bases matching TRBD1. The CDR3 is 16 residues long. The V gene's germline CDR1 is MDHEN and CDR2 SYDVKM. With V trimmed by 3 bases and J by 2 bases, 10 bases remained unmatched.

The chain is built from TRBV5-1 and TRBJ2-5; no definite D call. This CDR3 contains 15 residues. CDR1 is SGHRS and CDR2 is YFSETQ in the germline V gene. V gave up 2 bases and J gave up 4 bases, with 15 bases separating them. The CDR3 sequence is CASSFHDGNGETQYF. The CDR3 DNA sequence: TGCGCCAGCAGCTTCCATGACGGTAATGGAGAGACCCAGTACTTC.